Below, 28 T cell receptor beta chains from the same sample are listed, as sequenced in a study of T cells in Graves' hyperthyroidism and ophthalmopathy (dated 2019 in TCRdb). The library was prepared using multiplex PCR. The sequencer was an Illumina HiSeq 2000. Amplification of TCR beta CDR3 regions was carried out from RNA transcripts. For the first round of RT-PCR on the TCR CDR3, the HTBI primer set was used together with the Qiagen OneStep RT-PCR kit. The raw public reads went through TCRdb reprocessing: fastp at Q25, MiXCR clone calling, in-frame beta chains kept. Each CDR3 protein appears once, grouped with its most common genes and DNA. This sample comprises around 180,000 distinct CDR3 sequences, more than 15% of them detected only once. In total, the top ten clones hold approximately 28% of the sample. Sequenced: blood. Receptors originate from a woman aged 45 to 65 with Graves' hyperthyroidism.

This clonotype was detected only a few times. The chain uses TRBV4-2 and TRBJ1-5, with D hard to call. Trimming removed 1 base from V and 7 bases from J, with 5 bases in between. Germline V CDR1 and CDR2: LGHNA, YNFKEQ. The CDR3 covers 12 residues. The CDR3 sequence is CASSQAAQPQHF. CDR3 in DNA: TGTGCCAGCAGCCAAGCGGCACAGCCCCAGCATTTT.

This clonotype was seen many times. V usage is TRBV19 and J usage is TRBJ1-5; D call uncertain. Germline CDR1 and CDR2: LNHDA and SQIVND (reference sequence). The CDR3 length is 16 residues. V lost 4 bases, J lost 6 bases, and 19 bases lay in between. CDR3 protein: CASSSGASGSGQPQHF. CDR3 sequence (DNA): TGTGCCAGTAGTAGTGGAGCCTCCGGGAGTGGTCAGCCCCAGCATTTT.

This clonotype was detected only a few times. The CDR3 reads CASSEGQGAISYNEQFF. The DNA of the CDR3 is TGCGCCAGCAGCGAGGGACAGGGGGCTATCTCCTACAATGAGCAGTTCTTC. The chain links TRBV5-1 to TRBJ2-1; TRBD1 matches 12 bases. This CDR3 region has 17 residues. The ends lost 4 bases at V and 0 bases at J; junction bases unmatched: 5. Germline V gene sequence: CDR1 SGHRS, CDR2 YFSETQ.

This clonotype was detected many times. The chain joins TRBV20-1 to TRBJ1-4; D is possibly TRBD1 (6 bases). Per the germline V gene, CDR1 is DFQATT and CDR2 is SNEGSKA (reference sequence). V was clipped by 6 bases and J by 3 bases, with 11 bases between them. The CDR3 loop spans 13 amino acids. The CDR3 DNA reads as TGCAGTGCCATACAGGGCCCTAATGAAAAACTGTTTTTT. It translates to CSAIQGPNEKLFF.

The chain joins TRBV20-1 to TRBJ1-1, with D unresolved. This CDR3 contains 11 residues. Trimming pared 7 bases from V and 3 bases from J, leaving 9 bases between. Germline V gives CDR1 DFQATT, CDR2 SNEGSKA (reference sequence). The CDR3 DNA is TGCAGTGTACGGGGTGACACTGAAGCTTTCTTT. This encodes CSVRGDTEAFF.

The chain uses TRBV12-5 and TRBJ2-2; D is uncertain. CDR1 and CDR2 (germline): LGHNT, FRNRAP. The V and J ends lost 5 bases and 0 bases respectively, with 4 bases between them. The CDR3 sequence is 13 residues long. In DNA, the CDR3 is TGTGCTAGTGGTCCCCCGAACACCGGGGAGCTGTTTTTT. It specifies CASGPPNTGELFF.

This clonotype was counted ten times or more. The chain employs TRBV6-1 and TRBJ1-5; tentatively, D is TRBD1 (6 bases). CDR3 size: 14 residues. V lost 6 bases to trimming and J lost 5 bases, with 14 bases between them. CDR1 MNHNS and CDR2 SASEGT come from the germline V gene. CDR3 protein: CASSHRDTYQPQHF. Written as DNA, the CDR3 is TGTGCCAGCAGCCACCGGGACACGTATCAGCCCCAGCATTTT.

This clonotype came up a few times. This sequence joins TRBV20-1 and TRBJ2-6; TRBD1 might be the D (6 bases). V shed 6 bases and J shed 0 bases, with 12 bases lying between them. Looked up from germline, CDR1 is DFQATT and CDR2 is SNEGSKA (reference sequence). The CDR3 has 15 amino acids. CDR3 sequence reads: CSARTGSSGANVLTF. The CDR3 bases are TGCAGTGCCAGAACAGGGAGCTCTGGGGCCAACGTCCTGACTTTC.

This clonotype has a handful of counts. The V call is TRBV7-9, the J call TRBJ2-1; the D gene could be TRBD1 or TRBD2 (6 bases each). Germline assignment: CDR1 SEHNR and CDR2 FQNEAQ (reference sequence). This CDR3 has 16 amino acids. Trimming stripped 1 base from V and 2 bases from J, with 12 bases between. The chain's CDR3 is CASSLVSRGPYNEQFF. In DNA, the CDR3 is TGTGCCAGCAGCTTAGTTTCTCGGGGGCCCTACAATGAGCAGTTCTTC.

The rearrangement uses TRBV11-2 and TRBJ1-6; D is possibly TRBD1 (5 bases). Germline CDR1 is SGHAT and CDR2 is FQNNGV. Between the trimmed V and J ends, which lost 2 bases and 3 bases, there was a span of 11 bases. This CDR3 is built from 16 residues. CDR3 residues: CASSLQGGFYNSPLHF. The CDR3 nucleotides read TGTGCCAGCAGCTTACAGGGAGGCTTCTATAATTCACCCCTCCACTTT.

The chain recombines TRBV5-1 with TRBJ1-5; 9 bases align to TRBD1. The CDR3 contains 17 residues. V was clipped by 4 bases and J by 6 bases; unmatched bases: 14. CDR1 is SGHRS, CDR2 YFSETQ, per germline. CDR3 loop: CASSETPGTGRLQPQHF. CDR3 bases: TGCGCCAGCAGCGAAACCCCCGGGACAGGGAGGCTTCAGCCCCAGCATTTT. Full variable domain (outside the CDR3, taken from reference TRBV5-1 and TRBJ1-5): KAGVTQTPRYLIKTRGQQVTLSCSPISGHRSVSWYQQTPGQGLQFLFEYFSETQRNKGNFPGRFSGRQFSNSRSEMNVSTLELGDSALYLCASSETPGTGRLQPQHFGDGTRLSIL.

In its sample, this clonotype was seen many times. V usage is TRBV11-3 and J usage is TRBJ2-3, with no clear D. The CDR3 is made up of 13 amino acids. Trimming left V 2 bases short and J 7 bases short, with 10 bases between. In germline, CDR1 is SGHNT, CDR2 YENEEA. CDR3 residues: CASSLTDFNTQYF. The CDR3 nucleotides are TGTGCCAGCAGCTTAACCGACTTTAATACGCAGTATTTT.

This clonotype was counted ten times or more. V usage is TRBV18 and J usage is TRBJ1-1; a possible D gene is TRBD1 (6 bases). Per germline, CDR1 KGHSH and CDR2 LQKENI. The V and J ends lost 0 bases and 4 bases respectively, with 12 bases between them. The CDR3 covers 15 residues. CDR3: CASSPPRTVGTEAFF. CDR3 DNA sequence: TGTGCCAGCTCACCACCGAGGACAGTTGGCACTGAAGCTTTCTTT. The variable domain in full, completed from reference TRBV18 and TRBJ1-1, reads NAGVMQNPRHLVRRRGQEARLRCSPMKGHSHVYWYRQLPEEGLKFMVYLQKENIIDESGMPKERFSAEFPKEGPSILRIQQVVRGDSAAYFCASSPPRTVGTEAFFGQGTRLTVV.

The table lists this clonotype with a few counts. V is TRBV6-5 and J is TRBJ1-1, with D unresolved. Germline V gene sequence: CDR1 MNHEY, CDR2 SVGAGI. Deletions cut 1 base from V and 1 base from J, with 7 bases between. The CDR3 length is 14 residues. CDR3 residues: CASSYYGSNTEAFF. The DNA of the CDR3 is TGTGCCAGCAGTTACTATGGGTCGAACACTGAAGCTTTCTTT.

The CDR3 here is CASSSRGQGSGANVLTF. The DNA of the CDR3 is TGCGCCAGCAGCTCCAGGGGGCAGGGGTCTGGGGCCAACGTCCTGACTTTC. The chain combines TRBV5-1 with TRBJ2-6; 8 bases fit TRBD1. Germline assignment: CDR1 SGHRS and CDR2 YFSETQ. V was pared by 3 bases and J by 1 base, with 6 bases of the junction left unmatched. The CDR3 spans 17 residues.

This clonotype was seen many times. The chain recombines TRBV10-2 with TRBJ2-3; perhaps TRBD2 as D (5 bases). The V and J ends lost 2 bases and 0 bases respectively, with 6 bases between them. This CDR3 contains 14 residues. Per germline, CDR1 WSHSY and CDR2 SAAADI. The CDR3 spells CASSERTSTDTQYF. In DNA form, the CDR3 reads TGCGCCAGCAGTGAGAGGACTAGCACAGATACGCAGTATTTT.

This clonotype was detected ten times or more. The genes are TRBV7-2 and TRBJ2-3, with D perhaps matching TRBD1 or TRBD2 (6 bases each). The CDR3 extends over 13 amino acids. V dropped 1 base and J dropped 10 bases, with 12 bases sitting between them. The germline CDR1 and CDR2 sequences are SGHTA and FQGNSA. CDR3 nucleotide sequence: TGTGCCAGCAGCTTAGGATACAGGGAGGCGCAGTATTTT. Amino acid sequence: CASSLGYREAQYF.

Many counts were recorded for this clonotype. In DNA form, the CDR3 reads TGTGCCAGCAGCCAAGCGGTTGGAATAGGCACCGGGGAGCTGTTTTTT. As protein: CASSQAVGIGTGELFF. J is TRBJ2-2 and V is TRBV14; D is unresolved. Per germline, CDR1 SGHDN and CDR2 FVKESK. The CDR3 is 16 residues long. With 1 base removed from V and 4 bases from J, the gap between germline ends came to 13 bases.

Ten or more counts support this clonotype. The chain uses TRBV19 and TRBJ2-1, with TRBD2 matching 9 bases. Germline values: CDR1 LNHDA, CDR2 SQIVND (reference sequence). This CDR3 spans 14 amino acids. The junction had 8 bases not matched to a gene; V was cut back by 8 bases and J by 6 bases. The CDR3 protein is CASARGLAINEQFF. The DNA of the CDR3 is TGTGCCAGTGCGAGGGGACTAGCAATCAATGAGCAGTTCTTC.

This clonotype occurred many times. The rearrangement joins TRBV10-1 to TRBJ1-2; no firm D call. V lost 3 bases to trimming and J lost 7 bases, with 6 bases between them. Germline CDR1 WNHNN, CDR2 SYGVQD (reference sequence). The CDR3 has 11 amino acids. In DNA, the CDR3 is TGCGCCAGCAGTGACCCTAGTGGCTACACCTTC. Translation: CASSDPSGYTF.

On this clonotype itself: A much larger clone lies a single base off, so this may be a read error. This chain links TRBV5-1 with TRBJ2-7; unclear D gene. Germline loops: CDR1 SGHRS, CDR2 YFSETQ. CDR3 length: 12 residues. CDR3 DNA: TGCGCCAGCAGCTTGGGACTCTCCGAGAAGTACTTC. This gives the protein CASSLGLSEKYF.

In its sample, this clonotype was seen a few times. The CDR3 loop reads CASSRTGTHEKVNTGELFF. In DNA form, the CDR3 reads TGTGCCAGCAGCAGAACCGGGACACACGAAAAGGTGAACACCGGGGAGCTGTTTTTT. The V and J genes are TRBV5-6 and TRBJ2-2; a possible D gene is TRBD1 (6 bases). V lost 4 bases and J 1 base, leaving 23 bases between the germline ends. There are 19 residues in the CDR3. Germline V gene data show CDR1 as SGHDT and CDR2 as YYEEEE.

The chain is built from TRBV6-5 and TRBJ1-6; 10 bases are a match to TRBD1. The CDR3 loop spans 15 amino acids. The ends lost 4 bases at V and 6 bases at J; junction bases unmatched: 3. Germline CDR1 MNHEY, CDR2 SVGAGI. The CDR3: CASSLGQGPNSPLHF. CDR3 bases: TGTGCCAGCAGTTTGGGACAGGGGCCTAATTCACCCCTCCACTTT.

This clonotype has ten or more counts. V gene TRBV12-3 or TRBV12-4 combines with J gene TRBJ1-4; D not certain. Trimming stripped 7 bases from V and 10 bases from J, with 13 bases between. This CDR3 contains 12 residues. In DNA form, the CDR3 reads TGTGCCAGCATCGGAGCCGAAGGAAAACTGTTTTTT. It translates to CASIGAEGKLFF.

This clonotype was seen a few times. The chain couples TRBV15 to TRBJ1-3; unclear D gene. The CDR3 totals 13 residues. Deletions cut 2 bases from V and 0 bases from J, with 2 bases between. The V gene's germline CDR1 is LNHNV and CDR2 YYDKDF (reference sequence). Here the CDR3 reads CATSRNSGNTIYF. CDR3 bases: TGTGCCACCAGCAGAAACTCTGGAAACACCATATATTTT.

At least ten counts were recorded for this clonotype. CDR3 bases: TGCGCCAGCACGCAGGGGGCGAACAATGAGCAGTTCTTC. It codes for CASTQGANNEQFF. The chain uses TRBV5-1 and TRBJ2-1, with TRBD1 matching over 8 bases. This CDR3 is 13 amino acids long. V trimming: 6 bases; J trimming: 5 bases; junction bases outside the gene matches: 4. From germline, CDR1 is SGHRS and CDR2 YFSETQ.

The V call is TRBV27, the J call TRBJ1-2, with unresolved D. This CDR3 has 12 residues. Deletions cut 6 bases from V and 8 bases from J, with 13 bases between. The germline CDR1 and CDR2 sequences are MNHEY and SMNVEV (reference sequence). CDR3 coding DNA: TGTGCCAGCAGGCCCTCGGTGGGAGGCTACACCTTC. Its protein is CASRPSVGGYTF.

This clonotype was picked up a small number of times. A much larger clone lies a single base off, so this may be a read error. Because it lacks the conserved phenylalanine or tryptophan at the end, this CDR3 is likely a read error. The CDR3 here is CASIGWDRGYEAFL. In DNA, the CDR3 is TGTGCCAGTATTGGATGGGACAGGGGATATGAAGCTTTCCTT. The J gene is TRBJ1-1, the V gene TRBV19, with TRBD1 identical over 10 bases. V shed 7 bases, J shed 7 bases, and the junction held 9 bases outside the gene matches. CDR1 is LNHDA and CDR2 is SQIVND in the germline V gene (reference sequence). The CDR3 length is 14 residues.